A single sample gave rise to the 9 T cell receptor beta chains below, sequenced in a study of shared clonotypes between healthy human individuals. Sequenced by immunoSEQ multiplex PCR; TCRdb stores in-frame clones only, minus some. The profile covers millions of clones, with about 93% appearing a single time and around 1.7% taken by the ten largest. Terminally differentiated effector memory CD45RA+ cells were excluded by CCR7 positive selection of CD45RO-negative cells. The sample taken for sequencing was naive CD8+ T cells from PBMCs. The receptors here all came from a man between 18 and 29 years old in good health. Some clones in this sample may be carry-over from other donors' samples.

The CDR3 reads CATRLDPRPAHGGQPQHF. As DNA, the CDR3 is TGTGCCACCAGACTTGACCCCCGACCAGCCCATGGGGGTCAGCCCCAGCATTTT. V is TRBV15 and J is TRBJ1-5; possible D gene TRBD1, 5 bases. There are 18 residues in the CDR3. V shed 6 bases and J shed 6 bases, with 27 bases lying between them. The germline V gene has CDR1 LNHNV and CDR2 YYDKDF (reference sequence). Full variable domain (missing parts from reference TRBV15 and TRBJ1-5): DAMVIQNPRYQVTQFGKPVTLSCSQTLNHNVMYWYQQKSSQAPKLLFHYYDKDFNNEADTPDNFQSRRPNTSFCFLDIRSPGLGDTAMYLCATRLDPRPAHGGQPQHFGDGTRLSIL.

This chain uses TRBV15 with TRBJ2-2; D call uncertain. The CDR3 extends over 12 amino acids. V was trimmed by 6 bases and J by 6 bases, leaving 8 bases between them. Germline V gene lookup returns CDR1 LNHNV and CDR2 YYDKDF (reference sequence). The CDR3 region has the DNA TGTGCCACCAGGGGTCTACCCGGGGAGCTGTTTTTT. Its protein is CATRGLPGELFF.

The chain employs TRBV27 and TRBJ1-1, with D uncertain. This CDR3 region has 10 residues. Germline CDR1 is MNHEY and CDR2 is SMNVEV (reference sequence). V was cut by 8 bases and J by 8 bases, with 9 bases left in between. The CDR3 loop reads CASGLIEAFF. In DNA form, the CDR3 reads TGTGCCAGCGGGCTAATCGAAGCTTTCTTT.

The rearrangement joins TRBV7-3 to TRBJ2-7; the D gene is possibly TRBD1 (8 bases). The CDR3 spans 16 residues. V lost 5 bases, J lost 0 bases, and 17 bases lay in between. Germline CDR1 reads SGHTA; CDR2 reads FQGTGA. CDR3 in DNA: TGTGCCAGCAGCCCGGGGACAGGACTAGGCTCCTACGAGCAGTACTTC. Protein product: CASSPGTGLGSYEQYF.

The chain employs TRBV2 and TRBJ2-7; 13 bases match TRBD2. Trimming took 2 bases from V and 3 from J; bases not matched to a gene: 7. Germline loops: CDR1 SNHLY, CDR2 FYNNEI. The CDR3 extends over 17 amino acids. The CDR3 DNA reads as TGTGCCAGCAGTGAATCCCCCGGGACTAGCGGGAACTACGAGCAGTACTTC. Translating gives CASSESPGTSGNYEQYF.

V usage is TRBV7-8 and J usage is TRBJ2-1, with no clear D. The CDR3 sequence is 12 residues long. CDR1 is SGHVS, CDR2 FQNEAQ, per germline. The V gene lost 2 bases and the J gene lost 9 bases, with 8 bases spanning the gap. CDR3 DNA: TGTGCCAGCAGCTTAAGTTTCAGTGAGCAGTTCTTC. It translates to CASSLSFSEQFF. The variable domain in full, completed from reference TRBV7-8 and TRBJ2-1, reads GAGVSQSPRYKVAKRGQDVALRCDPISGHVSLFWYQQALGQGPEFLTYFQNEAQLDKSGLPSDRFFAERPEGSVSTLKIQRTQQEDSAVYLCASSLSFSEQFFGPGTRLTVL.

The J gene is TRBJ2-7, the V gene TRBV28; D is unresolved. The length of the CDR3 is 15 residues. The V end was cut by 4 bases, the J end by 6 bases, with 19 bases between. Germline assignment: CDR1 MDHEN and CDR2 SYDVKM. The CDR3 DNA reads as TGTGCCAGCAGTTCTCGACTCCTATCCGTTCCCGAGCAGTACTTC. Encoded protein: CASSSRLLSVPEQYF.

The chain carries TRBV19 and TRBJ2-7, with no clear D. Germline loops: CDR1 LNHDA, CDR2 SQIVND (reference sequence). The CDR3 loop spans 13 amino acids. V was shortened by 5 bases and J by 3 bases, with 11 bases between the two germline ends. In nucleotides, the CDR3 is TGTGCCAGTAGTGTTGGCAGCCACTACGAGCAGTACTTC. Its translation is CASSVGSHYEQYF. The full variable domain, its missing parts supplied by reference TRBV19 and TRBJ2-7, is DGGITQSPKYLFRKEGQNVTLSCEQNLNHDAMYWYRQDPGQGLRLIYYSQIVNDFQKGDIAEGYSVSREKKESFPLTVTSAQKNPTAFYLCASSVGSHYEQYFGPGTRLTVT.

V usage is TRBV27 and J usage is TRBJ2-7; D gene ambiguous. The CDR3 covers 14 residues. Trimming removed 6 bases from V and 2 bases from J, with 14 bases in between. The V gene's germline CDR1 is MNHEY and CDR2 SMNVEV (reference sequence). The CDR3 sequence is CASSHSGPTYEQYF. The CDR3 region has the DNA TGTGCCAGCAGCCACTCCGGGCCGACCTACGAGCAGTACTTC.